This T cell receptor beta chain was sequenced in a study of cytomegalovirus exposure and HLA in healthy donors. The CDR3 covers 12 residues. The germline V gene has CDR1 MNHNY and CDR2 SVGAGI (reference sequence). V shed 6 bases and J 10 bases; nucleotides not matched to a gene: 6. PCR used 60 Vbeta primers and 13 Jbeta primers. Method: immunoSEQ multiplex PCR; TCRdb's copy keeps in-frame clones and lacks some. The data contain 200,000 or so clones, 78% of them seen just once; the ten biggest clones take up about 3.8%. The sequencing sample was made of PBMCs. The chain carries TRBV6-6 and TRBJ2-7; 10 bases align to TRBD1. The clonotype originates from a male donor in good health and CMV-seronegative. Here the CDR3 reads CASRHGQGDQYF. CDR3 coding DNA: TGTGCCAGCAGACACGGACAGGGGGATCAGTACTTC.